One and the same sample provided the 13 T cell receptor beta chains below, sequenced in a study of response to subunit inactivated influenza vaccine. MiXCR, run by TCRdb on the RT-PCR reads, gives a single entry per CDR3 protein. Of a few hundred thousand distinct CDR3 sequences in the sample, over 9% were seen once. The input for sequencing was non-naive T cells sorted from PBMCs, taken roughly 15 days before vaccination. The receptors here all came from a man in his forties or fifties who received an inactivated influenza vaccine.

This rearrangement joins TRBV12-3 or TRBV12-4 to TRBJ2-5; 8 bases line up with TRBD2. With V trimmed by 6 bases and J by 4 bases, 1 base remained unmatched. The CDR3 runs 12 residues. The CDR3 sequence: CASSGGAETQYF. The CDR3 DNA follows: TGTGCCAGCAGCGGGGGGGCAGAGACCCAGTACTTC.

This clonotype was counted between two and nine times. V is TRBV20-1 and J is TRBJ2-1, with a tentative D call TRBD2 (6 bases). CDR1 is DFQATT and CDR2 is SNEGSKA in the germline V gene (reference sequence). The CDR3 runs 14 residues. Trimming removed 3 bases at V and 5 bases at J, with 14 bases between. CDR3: CSASLPGVNNEQFF. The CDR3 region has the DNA TGCAGTGCTAGTTTACCGGGAGTCAACAATGAGCAGTTCTTC.

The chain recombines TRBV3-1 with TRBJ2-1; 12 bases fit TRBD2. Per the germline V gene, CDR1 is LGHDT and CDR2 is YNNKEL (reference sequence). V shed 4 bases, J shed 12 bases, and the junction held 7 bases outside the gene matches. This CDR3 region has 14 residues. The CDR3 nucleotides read TGTGCCAGCAGCCGACTAGCGGGGGAGGGCGGGCAGTTCTTC. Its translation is CASSRLAGEGGQFF.

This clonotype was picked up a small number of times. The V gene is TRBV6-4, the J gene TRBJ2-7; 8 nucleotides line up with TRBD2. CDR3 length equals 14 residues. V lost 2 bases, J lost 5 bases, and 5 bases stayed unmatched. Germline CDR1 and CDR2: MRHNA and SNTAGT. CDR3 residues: CASSDPFGRDEQYF. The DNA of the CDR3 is TGTGCCAGCAGTGACCCTTTCGGGAGGGACGAGCAGTACTTC.

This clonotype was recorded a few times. The CDR3 nucleotides are TGTGCCAGCAGTTCCCTGGCTCTCACCGGGGAGCTGTTTTTT. This codes for CASSSLALTGELFF. V and J are TRBV28 and TRBJ2-2; D call uncertain. The CDR3 runs 14 residues. Germline CDR1 reads MDHEN; CDR2 reads SYDVKM. Between the trimmed V and J ends, which lost 4 bases and 4 bases, there was a span of 10 bases.

The CDR3 loop is CSALNNEQFF. Here the CDR3 DNA reads TGCAGTGCTTTAAACAATGAGCAGTTCTTC. The chain joins TRBV20-1 to TRBJ2-1; D unresolved. The CDR3 is 10 amino acids. V was shortened by 5 bases and J by 5 bases, with 4 bases between the two germline ends. Germline assignment: CDR1 DFQATT and CDR2 SNEGSKA (reference sequence).

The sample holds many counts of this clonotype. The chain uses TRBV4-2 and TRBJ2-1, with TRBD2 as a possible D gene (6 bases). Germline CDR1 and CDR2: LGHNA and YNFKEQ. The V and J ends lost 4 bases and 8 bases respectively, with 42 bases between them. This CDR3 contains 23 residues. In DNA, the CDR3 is TGTGCCAGCAGCCCAGGACTACCGATATTCAATCAGAGATTAGATCCAAAATGGGATGAGCAGTTCTTC. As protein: CASSPGLPIFNQRLDPKWDEQFF.

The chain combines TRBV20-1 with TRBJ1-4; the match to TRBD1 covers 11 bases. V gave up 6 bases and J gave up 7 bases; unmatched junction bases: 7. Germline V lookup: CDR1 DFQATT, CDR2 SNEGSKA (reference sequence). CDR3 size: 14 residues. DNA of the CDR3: TGCAGTGCCACGCCCGGGACAGGGGGTGAAAAACTGTTTTTT. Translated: CSATPGTGGEKLFF.

CDR3 in DNA: TGTGCCAGCAGCCAGACTCAAGTGTACCAAGAGACCCAGTACTTC. Translating it yields CASSQTQVYQETQYF. The rearrangement joins TRBV3-1 to TRBJ2-5; no clear D. The CDR3 length is 15 residues. Germline V gives CDR1 LGHDT, CDR2 YNNKEL (reference sequence). Trimming removed 3 bases at V and 0 bases at J, with 11 bases between.

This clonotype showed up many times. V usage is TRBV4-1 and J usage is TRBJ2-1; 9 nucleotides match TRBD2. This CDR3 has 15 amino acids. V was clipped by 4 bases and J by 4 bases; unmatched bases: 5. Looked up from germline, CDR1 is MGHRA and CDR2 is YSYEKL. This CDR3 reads CASSRGGGIYNEQFF. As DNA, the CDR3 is TGCGCCAGCAGCCGCGGGGGGGGGATTTACAATGAGCAGTTCTTC.

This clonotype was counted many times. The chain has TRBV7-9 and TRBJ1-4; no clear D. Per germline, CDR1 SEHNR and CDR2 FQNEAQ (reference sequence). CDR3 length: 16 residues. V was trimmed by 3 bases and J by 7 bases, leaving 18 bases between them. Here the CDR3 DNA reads TGTGCCAGCAGCTTCTCATCGGGGTCTTTCGGTGAAAAACTGTTTTTT. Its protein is CASSFSSGSFGEKLFF.

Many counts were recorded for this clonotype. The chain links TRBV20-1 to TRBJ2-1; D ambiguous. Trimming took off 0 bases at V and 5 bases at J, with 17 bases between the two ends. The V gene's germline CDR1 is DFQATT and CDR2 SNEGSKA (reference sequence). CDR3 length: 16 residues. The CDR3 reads CSAREPRTLYNNEQFF. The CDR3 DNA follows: TGCAGTGCTAGAGAGCCTAGGACCCTTTACAACAATGAGCAGTTCTTC.

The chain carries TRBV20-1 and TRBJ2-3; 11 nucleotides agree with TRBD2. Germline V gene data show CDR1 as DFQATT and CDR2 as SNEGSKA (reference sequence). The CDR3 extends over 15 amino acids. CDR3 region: CSCSSGLAGTDTQYF. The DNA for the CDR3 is TGCAGCTGCTCTTCGGGACTAGCGGGCACAGATACGCAGTATTTT.